Presented here are 13 T cell receptor beta chains from one specimen sequenced in a study of control samples from healthy donors and cancer patients. TCRdb's table, derived via immunoSEQ multiplex PCR, lists solely in-frame clones and lacks some. The profile shows approximately 150,000 clones, nearly 90% of them singletons. What was sequenced was PBMCs. The receptor source for this set is a man over 45 with head and neck cancer.

The rearrangement links TRBV5-4 to TRBJ2-7; 9 positions match TRBD2. V lost 4 bases to trimming and J lost 2 bases; unmatched junction nucleotides: 10. Germline V lookup: CDR1 SGHNT, CDR2 YYREEE (reference sequence). The CDR3 runs 16 residues. CDR3 residues: CASSVQSGGLAYEQYF. The CDR3 DNA sequence: TGTGCCAGCAGCGTACAAAGCGGGGGGCTCGCCTACGAGCAGTACTTC.

This clone occurred a few times. The chain has TRBV28 and TRBJ2-1; tentatively, D is TRBD1 (6 bases). From germline, CDR1 is MDHEN and CDR2 SYDVKM. The length of the CDR3 is 14 residues. The V end lost 7 bases, the J end lost 5 bases, and 15 bases lay between the germline ends. CDR3 sequence: CASTTLGGNNEQFF. For the CDR3, the DNA is TGTGCCAGCACTACGCTAGGGGGAAACAATGAGCAGTTCTTC.

The rearrangement uses TRBV5-8 and TRBJ2-1; TRBD1 aligns across 7 bases. The CDR3 runs to 12 residues. V trimming: 7 bases; J trimming: 10 bases; junction bases outside the gene matches: 8. Germline CDR1 reads SGHTS; CDR2 reads YDEGEE. The CDR3 DNA reads as TGTGCCAGCCTCGTCCGACAGGGAGAGCAGTTCTTC. It encodes CASLVRQGEQFF.

The J gene is TRBJ1-1, the V gene TRBV7-9; a weak D match, TRBD1 (6 bases). The V end lost 0 bases, the J end lost 6 bases, and 14 bases lay between the germline ends. The CDR3 loop spans 15 amino acids. Germline loops: CDR1 SEHNR, CDR2 FQNEAQ (reference sequence). The CDR3 bases are TGTGCCAGCAGCTTAGCAGCGCTCAGGGGAGCTGAAGCTTTCTTT. Encoded protein: CASSLAALRGAEAFF.

This clone came up a few times. The CDR3 loop reads CASRDIRDWDSPLHF. The DNA for the CDR3 is TGTGCCAGCAGGGACATACGGGATTGGGATTCACCCCTCCACTTT. The genes are TRBV6-6 and TRBJ1-6; D is perhaps TRBD1 (5 bases). Looked up from germline, CDR1 is MNHNY and CDR2 is SVGAGI (reference sequence). V gave up 6 bases and J gave up 8 bases, with 17 bases separating them. This CDR3 is built from 15 residues.

The chain joins TRBV6-5 to TRBJ2-7; maybe TRBD2 (7 bases). Germline values: CDR1 MNHEY, CDR2 SVGAGI. The CDR3 is 15 residues long. The ends were cut back, 6 bases at V and 6 bases at J, with 21 bases in the middle. For the CDR3, the DNA is TGTGCCAGCAGGGGGGGGGCGGTCGGTGGGAGCGAGCAGTACTTC. Residues: CASRGGAVGGSEQYF.

The rearrangement uses TRBV5-1 and TRBJ2-7; 14 nucleotides match TRBD2. The ends lost 4 bases at V and 7 bases at J; junction bases unmatched: 7. The CDR3 has 15 residues. Germline CDR1 SGHRS, CDR2 YFSETQ. This CDR3 is CASSIGTSGSVEQYF. In DNA, the CDR3 is TGCGCCAGCAGCATAGGGACTAGCGGGAGTGTGGAGCAGTACTTC.

The rearrangement joins TRBV14 to TRBJ2-1, with D possibly TRBD2 on 6 matching bases. The CDR3 spans 14 residues. V was cut by 2 bases and J by 8 bases, with 13 bases left in between. The V gene's germline CDR1 is SGHDN and CDR2 FVKESK. CDR3 loop: CASSQKGRLDEQFF. CDR3 nucleotides: TGTGCCAGCAGCCAAAAAGGTAGACTAGATGAGCAGTTCTTC.

The chain is built from TRBV7-2 and TRBJ1-1; unclear D gene. CDR1 is SGHTA and CDR2 is FQGNSA in the germline V gene. The CDR3 has 13 amino acids. Trimming cost V 2 bases and J 3 bases, with 7 bases left between them. The chain's CDR3 is CASSLTGYTEAFF. The CDR3, as DNA: TGTGCCAGCAGCTTAACTGGGTACACTGAAGCTTTCTTT.

This clone has a single count. V usage is TRBV27 and J usage is TRBJ1-4, with a possible D match to TRBD1 (5 bases). V lost 6 bases and J 1 base, leaving 21 bases between the germline ends. The CDR3 consists of 18 residues. Germline V gene sequence: CDR1 MNHEY, CDR2 SMNVEV (reference sequence). The CDR3 loop reads CASSPRRGLLETNEKLFF. CDR3 nucleotide sequence: TGTGCCAGCAGCCCGCGCCGGGGACTCCTCGAAACTAATGAAAAACTGTTTTTT.

This sequence joins TRBV6-4 and TRBJ2-1, with 10 bases fitting TRBD1. The germline V gene encodes CDR1 MRHNA and CDR2 SNTAGT. This CDR3 spans 15 amino acids. V trimming: 4 bases; J trimming: 1 base; junction bases outside the gene matches: 1. CDR3 sequence reads: CASSADRGSYNEQFF. The CDR3 DNA reads TGTGCCAGCAGTGCGGACAGGGGGTCCTACAATGAGCAGTTCTTC.

CDR3 in DNA: TGTGCCAGCTCACCCGGGACAGCCTCTGGAAACACCATATATTTT. Its protein product is CASSPGTASGNTIYF. V usage is TRBV18 and J usage is TRBJ1-3; TRBD1 matches 7 bases. This CDR3 region has 15 residues. Per the germline V gene, CDR1 is KGHSH and CDR2 is LQKENI. Trimming cost V 3 bases and J 0 bases; bases outside gene matches: 2.

The rearrangement links TRBV27 to TRBJ1-1; weak D call: TRBD1 (5 bases). CDR1 MNHEY and CDR2 SMNVEV come from the germline V gene (reference sequence). The length of the CDR3 is 13 residues. The V gene lost 6 bases and the J gene lost 2 bases, with 10 bases spanning the gap. As DNA, the CDR3 is TGTGCCAGCAGAGGGGCAGTAAACACTGAAGCTTTCTTT. Encoded protein: CASRGAVNTEAFF.